Shown below are 27 T cell receptor beta chains from a single sample sequenced in a study of T cell changes during pregnancy in multiple sclerosis. Measured with immunoSEQ multiplex PCR; TCRdb has only the in-frame clones, and not every one. The sample consists of 9,500 to 15,000 clones, about 85% of them appearing once. The material sequenced was CD8+ T cells from peripheral blood mononuclear cells, taken in the second trimester of pregnancy. The origin of the receptors is a female donor in good health, enrolled as a control in a pregnancy study.

This chain's CDR3 is CASNRDYASSYNEQFF. DNA for the CDR3: TGTGCCAGCAACAGGGACTATGCGAGCTCCTACAATGAGCAGTTCTTC. The J gene is TRBJ2-1, the V gene TRBV2; D is possibly TRBD2 (7 bases). The CDR3 length is 16 residues. Trimming took off 7 bases at V and 0 bases at J, with 16 bases between the two ends. Germline CDR1 reads SNHLY; CDR2 reads FYNNEI.

This rearrangement joins TRBV6-1 to TRBJ2-7; D may be TRBD2 (5 bases). Germline V gene data show CDR1 as MNHNS and CDR2 as SASEGT. V dropped 6 bases and J dropped 1 base, with 7 bases sitting between them. There are 12 residues in the CDR3. CDR3 in amino acids: CASRGGSYEQYF. CDR3 coding DNA: TGTGCCAGCAGAGGAGGTTCCTACGAGCAGTACTTC.

The count of this clone is one. This chain joins TRBV7-6 and TRBJ2-1; 8 bases are shared with TRBD1. Per the germline V gene, CDR1 is SGHVS and CDR2 is FNYEAQ. V dropped 5 bases and J dropped 8; count of bases not matched to a gene: 5. This CDR3 spans 13 amino acids. Here the CDR3 reads CASSPDRGYEQFF. The CDR3 DNA follows: TGTGCCAGCAGCCCCGACAGGGGCTATGAGCAGTTCTTC.

The V call is TRBV4-1, the J call TRBJ2-5; weak D call: TRBD2 (6 bases). The end of the DNA is better explained by TRBJ2-7, so the J call may be wrong. The CDR3 consists of 17 residues. Looked up from germline, CDR1 is MGHRA and CDR2 is YSYEKL. CDR3 residues: CASSQFALRRGAYEQYF. Written as DNA, the CDR3 is TGCGCCAGCAGCCAATTCGCCCTTCGGAGGGGAGCCTACGAGCAGTACTTC.

This chain's CDR3 is CASSLEVGGLPEAFF. The CDR3, as DNA: TGTGCCAGCAGCTTGGAGGTAGGTGGACTACCTGAAGCTTTCTTT. The rearrangement joins TRBV5-6 to TRBJ1-1; D is undetermined. V lost 0 bases to trimming and J lost 6 bases, with 15 bases between them. This CDR3 region has 15 residues. Germline loops: CDR1 SGHDT, CDR2 YYEEEE.

This chain connects TRBV4-1 to TRBJ2-1, with 8 bases lining up with TRBD2. V shed 0 bases, J shed 5 bases, and the junction held 9 bases outside the gene matches. The CDR3 has 17 amino acids. Germline lookup yields CDR1 MGHRA and CDR2 YSYEKL. CDR3 protein: CASSQDSSSGSDNEQFF. CDR3 DNA: TGCGCCAGCAGCCAAGACTCTTCAAGCGGGAGTGACAATGAGCAGTTCTTC.

The chain recombines TRBV7-9 with TRBJ2-5, with D unclear. The CDR3 consists of 14 residues. Germline CDR1 reads SEHNR; CDR2 reads FQNEAQ (reference sequence). V was pared by 5 bases and J by 5 bases, with 15 bases between. The CDR3 DNA reads as TGTGCCAGCAGCGGGCCGTTTGGGTCGGAGACCCAGTACTTC. It encodes CASSGPFGSETQYF.

J is TRBJ2-1 and V is TRBV25-1; 10 bases agree with TRBD2. This CDR3 is 13 amino acids long. The trim removed 11 bases at V and 10 bases at J, leaving 11 bases unmatched. Germline loops: CDR1 MGHDK, CDR2 SYGVNS. The CDR3 protein is CAGGASGSGEQFF. CDR3 DNA: TGTGCCGGTGGGGCTAGCGGGAGCGGGGAGCAGTTCTTC.

This chain uses TRBV7-9 with TRBJ1-1; the D gene is possibly TRBD1 (5 bases). CDR1 SEHNR and CDR2 FQNEAQ come from the germline V gene (reference sequence). CDR3 length: 13 residues. The ends were cut back, 3 bases at V and 2 bases at J, with 7 bases in the middle. The CDR3 DNA sequence: TGTGCCAGCAGCTTCGGGGGAAACACTGAAGCTTTCTTT. It yields the protein CASSFGGNTEAFF.

The chain links TRBV5-6 to TRBJ1-1; no clear D. CDR3 length: 14 residues. The germline V gene has CDR1 SGHDT and CDR2 YYEEEE. Trimming took off 0 bases at V and 10 bases at J, with 16 bases between the two ends. This CDR3 reads CASSLGDVGVGAFF. The CDR3 DNA sequence: TGTGCCAGCAGCTTGGGCGATGTCGGGGTCGGAGCTTTCTTT.

This chain uses TRBV12-5 with TRBJ1-5; D perhaps matches TRBD1 (5 bases). Trimming shortened V by 1 base and J by 6 bases, and 10 bases separated the two germline ends. CDR1 is LGHNT, CDR2 FRNRAP, per germline. The CDR3 sequence is 14 residues long. Here the CDR3 DNA reads TGTGCTAGTGGTTTGGGGGGCGCGGCTCAGCCCCAGCATTTT. It encodes CASGLGGAAQPQHF.

The rearrangement links TRBV5-5 to TRBJ1-4; D may be TRBD1 (6 bases). V was shortened by 4 bases and J by 0 bases, with 25 bases between the two germline ends. The CDR3 has 20 residues. CDR1 SGHKS and CDR2 YYEKEE come from the germline V gene (reference sequence). This CDR3 reads CASSTNRRDNKGPTNEKLFF. CDR3 nucleotide sequence: TGTGCCAGCAGCACGAATCGCCGGGACAACAAGGGCCCAACTAATGAAAAACTGTTTTTT.

The V and J genes are TRBV29-1 and TRBJ2-7, with a tentative D call TRBD2 (5 bases). V lost 6 bases and J 5 bases, leaving 17 bases between the germline ends. The germline gives CDR1 SQVTM, CDR2 ANQGSEA. This CDR3 contains 13 residues. CDR3 loop: CSVLTDRGNEQYF. In DNA form, the CDR3 reads TGCAGCGTACTGACCGACCGGGGAAACGAGCAGTACTTC.

The chain employs TRBV13 and TRBJ1-1; the match to TRBD1 covers 11 bases. Germline V lookup: CDR1 PRHDT, CDR2 FYEKMQ (reference sequence). This CDR3 region has 16 residues. Trimming removed 1 base from V and 5 bases from J; junction bases left unmatched: 6. Here the CDR3 reads CASSLVGQGARTEAFF. In DNA form, the CDR3 reads TGTGCCAGCAGCTTAGTCGGACAGGGGGCTCGGACTGAAGCTTTCTTT.

This chain links TRBV11-3 with TRBJ2-3; 10 bases align to TRBD2. CDR3 length: 20 residues. Germline CDR1 and CDR2: SGHNT and YENEEA. Unmatched junction bases numbered 14, after V lost 0 bases and J lost 2 bases. The CDR3 bases are TGTGCCAGCAGCTTAGAGTATGGGTTTTTGACTAGCGGGCACACAGATACGCAGTATTTT. Its translation: CASSLEYGFLTSGHTDTQYF. Full variable domain (rest looked up from reference TRBV11-3 and TRBJ2-3): EAGVVQSPRYKIIEKKQPVAFWCNPISGHNTLYWYLQNLGQGPELLIRYENEEAVDDSQLPKDRFSAERLKGVDSTLKIQPAELGDSAVYLCASSLEYGFLTSGHTDTQYFGPGTRLTVL.

The chain combines TRBV29-1 with TRBJ1-1, with a possible D match to TRBD1 (6 bases). V lost 6 bases to trimming and J lost 1 base, with 12 bases between them. The CDR3 spans 13 residues. Germline CDR1 reads SQVTM; CDR2 reads ANQGSEA. The CDR3, as DNA: TGCAGCGTCCCAGGGGCCTCGAACACTGAAGCTTTCTTT. Its translation is CSVPGASNTEAFF. Full variable domain (remainder filled in from reference TRBV29-1 and TRBJ1-1): SAVISQKPSRDICQRGTSLTIQCQVDSQVTMMFWYRQQPGQSLTLIATANQGSEATYESGFVIDKFPISRPNLTFSTLTVSNMSPEDSSIYLCSVPGASNTEAFFGQGTRLTVV.

The rearrangement uses TRBV25-1 and TRBJ2-7; D remains ambiguous. The length of the CDR3 is 13 residues. Germline CDR1 MGHDK, CDR2 SYGVNS. V shed 1 base and J shed 3 bases, with 7 bases lying between them. The CDR3 DNA follows: TGTGCCAGCAGTGAATCTGGCAGCTACGAGCAGTACTTC. This codes for CASSESGSYEQYF.

The chain links TRBV6-5 to TRBJ2-7; 8 bases agree with TRBD2. Germline V gene data show CDR1 as MNHEY and CDR2 as SVGAGI. V lost 2 bases, J lost 1 base, and 7 bases stayed unmatched. The CDR3 is 16 residues long. The CDR3 DNA reads TGTGCCAGCAGTTACGGCAGTAGCGGGGAATCCTACGAGCAGTACTTC. Amino acid sequence: CASSYGSSGESYEQYF.

The chain carries TRBV27 and TRBJ1-5; the match to TRBD1 covers 8 bases. The length of the CDR3 is 12 residues. The germline CDR1 and CDR2 sequences are MNHEY and SMNVEV (reference sequence). The J segment lost 7 bases and the V segment lost 8 bases, leaving 4 bases of the junction unmatched. The CDR3 nucleotides read TGTGCCAGCGGACAGGGTCAACAGCCCCAGCATTTT. It codes for CASGQGQQPQHF.

This clone is classed as medium-sized. The rearrangement uses TRBV19 and TRBJ2-1; 7 nucleotides line up with TRBD1. The CDR3 extends over 13 amino acids. Germline trimming cut 7 bases from V and 7 bases from J; bases unmatched to any gene: 7. Germline lookup yields CDR1 LNHDA and CDR2 SQIVND (reference sequence). In DNA form, the CDR3 reads TGTGCCAGTACCTCGACAGGGTGGAATGAGCAGTTCTTC. This gives the protein CASTSTGWNEQFF.

This clone occurred a few times. The chain couples TRBV6-1 to TRBJ1-6, with D uncertain. The CDR3 runs to 15 residues. In germline, CDR1 is MNHNS, CDR2 SASEGT. V gave up 5 bases and J gave up 9 bases, with 17 bases separating them. The CDR3, as DNA: TGTGCCAGCAGTCAGGATGAGTTTAATGCTTCACCCCTCCACTTT. The encoded protein is CASSQDEFNASPLHF.

This chain's CDR3 is CASSEEVGEYYGYTF. The CDR3 DNA sequence: TGTGCCAGCAGTGAAGAGGTCGGGGAATACTATGGCTACACCTTC. This chain uses TRBV6-1 with TRBJ1-2; no clear D. Germline loops: CDR1 MNHNS, CDR2 SASEGT. The CDR3 contains 15 residues. V gave up 1 base and J gave up 3 bases, with 12 bases separating them.

This chain joins TRBV7-6 and TRBJ1-5, with TRBD1 matching over 9 bases. J was trimmed by 4 bases and V by 5 bases; bases with no gene match: 6. CDR3 size: 15 residues. Germline lookup yields CDR1 SGHVS and CDR2 FNYEAQ. This CDR3 is CASSEGQGSNQPQHF. Written as DNA, the CDR3 is TGTGCCAGCAGCGAGGGACAGGGCTCAAATCAGCCCCAGCATTTT.

The V call is TRBV6-5, the J call TRBJ1-2, with D perhaps TRBD1 (6 bases). This CDR3 spans 16 amino acids. Looked up from germline, CDR1 is MNHEY and CDR2 is SVGAGI. Trimming took off 2 bases at V and 2 bases at J, with 15 bases between the two ends. The CDR3 is CASSYGTGTINYGYTF. The CDR3 DNA is TGTGCCAGCAGTTACGGGACCGGGACAATCAACTATGGCTACACCTTC.

The J gene is TRBJ1-1, the V gene TRBV19; the D gene is possibly TRBD1 (6 bases). The CDR3 has 13 amino acids. CDR1 is LNHDA and CDR2 is SQIVND in the germline V gene (reference sequence). Trimming took 7 bases from V and 8 from J, leaving 17 bases between them. The CDR3 DNA follows: TGTGCCAGTAATCAACAGGGTGGACTGGAAGCTTTCTTT. It translates to CASNQQGGLEAFF.

This chain uses TRBV30 with TRBJ1-1, with D hard to call. This CDR3 is 15 amino acids long. From germline, CDR1 is GTSNPN and CDR2 SVGIG (reference sequence). V lost 0 bases and J lost 7, with 18 bases in between. CDR3 region: CAWSVEERPDLEAFF. The CDR3 DNA is TGTGCCTGGAGTGTAGAGGAGAGACCCGATCTTGAAGCTTTCTTT.

The chain uses TRBV9 and TRBJ2-5; the match to TRBD1 covers 9 bases. The germline gives CDR1 SGDLS, CDR2 YYNGEE. There are 14 residues in the CDR3. The V segment lost 3 bases and the J segment 5 bases; nucleotides outside the gene matches: 5. CDR3 DNA sequence: TGTGCCAGCAGCGGACAGGGGGGGAAGGAGACCCAGTACTTC. Translating it yields CASSGQGGKETQYF.